The 25 T cell receptor beta chains in this list originate from one sample, sequenced in a study of cytomegalovirus exposure and HLA in healthy donors. Amplification used 60 Vbeta primers and 13 Jbeta primers. Using immunoSEQ multiplex PCR, the repertoire was profiled, and TCRdb retains in-frame clones only, with some absent. The sample contains 150,000 to 180,000 clones, over 70% of which appear only once. Source material: PBMCs. The origin of the receptors is a man aged 25 to 40 in good health and CMV-seropositive.

V is TRBV2 and J is TRBJ2-7, with 14 positions matching TRBD2. Germline values: CDR1 SNHLY, CDR2 FYNNEI. V dropped 1 base and J dropped 4; count of bases not matched to a gene: 0. The CDR3 covers 15 residues. The CDR3 region is CASSEGTSGRYEQYF. The CDR3 nucleotides are TGTGCCAGCAGTGAAGGGACTAGCGGGAGGTACGAGCAGTACTTC.

The chain joins TRBV19 to TRBJ2-4; 7 nucleotides line up with TRBD1. V shed 3 bases, J shed 8 bases, and the junction held 4 bases outside the gene matches. CDR1 is LNHDA and CDR2 is SQIVND in the germline V gene (reference sequence). This CDR3 comprises 13 residues. DNA for the CDR3: TGTGCCAGTAGTATTGACAGGGTGGACATTCAGTACTTC. Translation gives CASSIDRVDIQYF.

This rearrangement joins TRBV5-1 to TRBJ1-6, with D unclear. This CDR3 comprises 15 residues. V was cut by 0 bases and J by 8 bases, with 12 bases left in between. Germline-derived CDR1 and CDR2 are SGHRS and YFSETQ. DNA for the CDR3: TGCGCCAGCAGCTTGGGGCAGCGGGTAGATTCACCCCTCCACTTT. Translating it yields CASSLGQRVDSPLHF.

The chain combines TRBV4-2 with TRBJ2-7; D may be TRBD1 (6 bases). Per germline, CDR1 LGHNA and CDR2 YNFKEQ. The CDR3 has 19 amino acids. V shed 0 bases and J shed 1 base, with 22 bases lying between them. CDR3 DNA sequence: TGTGCCAGCAGCCAAGATTTAACAGGGCGCCAGGTCCGGTCCTACGAGCAGTACTTC. This translates into CASSQDLTGRQVRSYEQYF.

J is TRBJ1-1 and V is TRBV21-1; TRBD1, the table's D call, lacks a check against the DNA. TRBV21-1 is given as a pseudogene. The CDR3 extends over 18 amino acids. CDR3 nucleotide sequence: TGTGCCAGCAGCAAAGCCCGGAAAAAGGACAGGGGGCACACTGAAGCTTTCTTT. This sequence encodes CASSKARKKDRGHTEAFF.

This clone came up once. Its ends do not fully match the called genes, so a read error is possible. The chain carries TRBV18 and TRBJ1-4, with D perhaps matching TRBD1 (5 bases). Germline V gene sequence: CDR1 KGHSH, CDR2 LQKENI. The CDR3 is 16 amino acids. The CDR3 loop reads CASSLGHLDTTEKLFF. The CDR3 DNA reads TGTGCCAGCTCCCTAGGACACCTGGATACTACTGAAAAACTGTTTTTT.

The V gene is TRBV7-9, the J gene TRBJ2-5; 8 positions agree with TRBD1. TRBJ2-7 explains the end of the DNA better; the J call may be wrong. This CDR3 has 15 amino acids. The germline CDR1 and CDR2 sequences are SEHNR and FQNEAQ (reference sequence). For the CDR3, the DNA is TGTGCCAGCAGCTCTTGGACAGGGCGAGCCTACGAGCAGTACTTC. It specifies CASSSWTGRAYEQYF.

The chain links TRBV6-6 to TRBJ1-2; D is ambiguous. The V gene lost 2 bases and the J gene lost 3 bases, with 7 bases spanning the gap. The CDR3 has 13 amino acids. Per germline, CDR1 MNHNY and CDR2 SVGAGI (reference sequence). As DNA, the CDR3 is TGTGCCAGCAGTTACATAACAGACTATGGCTACACCTTC. This translates into CASSYITDYGYTF.

The V and J genes are TRBV28 and TRBJ2-7; 9 nucleotides agree with TRBD1. CDR1 is MDHEN and CDR2 is SYDVKM in the germline V gene. Losses at the gene ends were 5 bases for V and 4 bases for J; bases not matched to a gene: 6. The CDR3 spans 14 residues. DNA for the CDR3: TGTGCCAGCAGTGGGGACAGGGTCGGGTACGAGCAGTACTTC. This translates into CASSGDRVGYEQYF.

The chain joins TRBV29-1 to TRBJ2-7; D remains unclear. With 3 bases removed from V and 4 bases from J, the gap between germline ends came to 10 bases. From germline, CDR1 is SQVTM and CDR2 ANQGSEA. The CDR3 sequence is 12 residues long. This CDR3 is CSVDNGLYEQYF. The DNA of the CDR3 is TGCAGCGTTGATAATGGCTTATACGAGCAGTACTTC.

The rearrangement joins TRBV2 to TRBJ2-3, with 8 bases identical to TRBD1. Germline V gives CDR1 SNHLY, CDR2 FYNNEI. The V segment lost 6 bases and the J segment 2 bases; nucleotides outside the gene matches: 10. The CDR3 totals 16 residues. CDR3 protein: CASRGPLTGDTDTQYF. The CDR3 DNA sequence: TGTGCCAGCAGGGGGCCCCTGACAGGGGACACAGATACGCAGTATTTT.

The J gene is TRBJ2-1, the V gene TRBV7-3, with TRBD2 matching 8 bases. Germline V gene data show CDR1 as SGHTA and CDR2 as FQGTGA. The CDR3 has 15 amino acids. The V and J ends lost 5 bases and 2 bases, in that order; junction bases with no gene match: 5. The CDR3 DNA follows: TGTGCCAGCAGCCTCAGCGGGAGCACCTACAATGAGCAGTTCTTC. Its protein product is CASSLSGSTYNEQFF. The full variable domain, completed using reference TRBV7-3 and TRBJ2-1, is GAGVSQTPSNKVTEKGKYVELRCDPISGHTALYWYRQSLGQGPEFLIYFQGTGAADDSGLPNDRFFAVRPEGSVSTLKIQRTERGDSAVYLCASSLSGSTYNEQFFGPGTRLTVL.

This sequence joins TRBV18 and TRBJ2-7; maybe TRBD1 (5 bases). This CDR3 has 14 residues. Deletions cut 6 bases from V and 2 bases from J, with 14 bases between. Germline loops: CDR1 KGHSH, CDR2 LQKENI. CDR3 sequence (DNA): TGTGCCAGCTCTCAGACAGACGCCCCCTACGAGCAGTACTTC. Protein: CASSQTDAPYEQYF.

J is TRBJ2-1 and V is TRBV29-1; 8 bases align to TRBD2. Germline V gene data show CDR1 as SQVTM and CDR2 as ANQGSEA. This CDR3 contains 16 residues. Unmatched junction bases numbered 13, after V lost 3 bases and J lost 6 bases. The CDR3 spells CSVEVVGREASNEQFF. As DNA, the CDR3 is TGCAGCGTTGAGGTCGTCGGGCGGGAGGCAAGCAATGAGCAGTTCTTC.

This clone showed up just a few times. CDR3 amino acids: CASSDGSTGTGNTIYF. The CDR3, as DNA: TGTGCCAGCAGTGATGGCAGCACAGGGACTGGAAACACCATATATTTT. This chain links TRBV2 with TRBJ1-3; weak D call: TRBD1 (6 bases). CDR1 and CDR2 (germline): SNHLY, FYNNEI. This CDR3 has 16 residues. Trimming left V 3 bases short and J 2 bases short, with 14 bases between.

The rearrangement links TRBV5-4 to TRBJ2-7, with TRBD2 matching over 8 bases. The germline gives CDR1 SGHNT, CDR2 YYREEE (reference sequence). The CDR3 has 15 residues. V dropped 0 bases and J dropped 6; count of bases not matched to a gene: 8. The CDR3 coding sequence is TGTGCCAGCAGCTTGGATACGGGACTAGTTTCCGAGCAGTACTTC. It translates to CASSLDTGLVSEQYF.

The rearrangement uses TRBV18 and TRBJ1-1; 8 bases are a match to TRBD1. Germline-derived CDR1 and CDR2 are KGHSH and LQKENI. With 2 bases clipped from V and 1 base from J, the junction kept 12 bases outside the gene matches. The CDR3 sequence is 18 residues long. The DNA for the CDR3 is TGTGCCAGCTCACCAACTCTTAGCAGGGGGCGCGGGAACACTGAAGCTTTCTTT. Translated: CASSPTLSRGRGNTEAFF.

The V call is TRBV6-1, the J call TRBJ2-1; 9 bases match TRBD2. Germline V gives CDR1 MNHNS, CDR2 SASEGT. The CDR3 covers 14 residues. The trim removed 4 bases at V and 2 bases at J, leaving 0 bases unmatched. CDR3 DNA: TGTGCCAGCAGTGCTAGCGGGGCCTACAATGAGCAGTTCTTC. Its translation: CASSASGAYNEQFF.

The chain has TRBV5-6 and TRBJ2-7, with 9 bases fitting TRBD1. Germline V gene data show CDR1 as SGHDT and CDR2 as YYEEEE. Losses at the gene ends were 0 bases for V and 5 bases for J; bases not matched to a gene: 9. This CDR3 is built from 16 residues. Here the CDR3 DNA reads TGTGCCAGCAGCTTGGACGGGACAGGGATTCTGAACGAGCAGTACTTC. Its translation is CASSLDGTGILNEQYF.

This clone was observed a handful of times. Its ends do not fully match the called genes, so a read error is possible. The chain uses TRBV19 and TRBJ1-1; D possibly corresponds to TRBD1 (5 bases). Germline CDR1 is LNHDA and CDR2 is SQIVND (reference sequence). The length of the CDR3 is 11 residues. The CDR3 bases are TGTGCCAGTAAGGGGAACAGTGAAGCTTTCTTT. Encoded protein: CASKGNSEAFF.

The CDR3 loop reads CASSQEGQGSSGANVLTF. The CDR3 DNA follows: TGCGCCAGCAGCCAAGAGGGACAGGGGAGCTCTGGGGCCAACGTCCTGACTTTC. The chain carries TRBV4-1 and TRBJ2-6; the match to TRBD1 covers 10 bases. V lost 0 bases and J lost 0; bases outside the gene matches: 2. Germline-derived CDR1 and CDR2 are MGHRA and YSYEKL. The CDR3 runs to 18 residues.

The gene calls are TRBV9 and TRBJ1-4; 7 positions match TRBD1. Trimming took 4 bases from V and 6 from J; bases not matched to a gene: 9. Germline V gene data show CDR1 as SGDLS and CDR2 as YYNGEE. The CDR3 is 15 amino acids. The CDR3 DNA reads TGTGCCAGCAGCATCGGAGGACAGGCCTATGAAAAACTGTTTTTT. It specifies CASSIGGQAYEKLFF.

The chain joins TRBV7-3 to TRBJ2-3, with D perhaps TRBD1 (6 bases). Trimming stripped 4 bases from V and 0 bases from J, with 8 bases between. This CDR3 contains 14 residues. Germline V lookup: CDR1 SGHTA, CDR2 FQGTGA. The CDR3 sequence: CASSSTGSTDTQYF. The CDR3 DNA follows: TGTGCCAGCAGCTCCACAGGGAGCACAGATACGCAGTATTTT.

This clone was found a few times. CDR3 coding DNA: TGTGCCAGCTCACCTCGGACTAGCGGGCTCACAGATACGCAGTATTTT. Protein: CASSPRTSGLTDTQYF. V gene TRBV18 combines with J gene TRBJ2-3, with 11 positions matching TRBD2. Trimming cost V 3 bases and J 2 bases; bases outside gene matches: 4. Looked up from germline, CDR1 is KGHSH and CDR2 is LQKENI. The CDR3 runs to 16 residues.

V usage is TRBV11-2 and J usage is TRBJ1-1; no clear D. The CDR3 runs 15 residues. Germline V lookup: CDR1 SGHAT, CDR2 FQNNGV. V shed 5 bases and J shed 0 bases, with 13 bases lying between them. For the CDR3, the DNA is TGTGCCAGCAGCCGTCGACGGGAAGTGAACACTGAAGCTTTCTTT. Residues: CASSRRREVNTEAFF.